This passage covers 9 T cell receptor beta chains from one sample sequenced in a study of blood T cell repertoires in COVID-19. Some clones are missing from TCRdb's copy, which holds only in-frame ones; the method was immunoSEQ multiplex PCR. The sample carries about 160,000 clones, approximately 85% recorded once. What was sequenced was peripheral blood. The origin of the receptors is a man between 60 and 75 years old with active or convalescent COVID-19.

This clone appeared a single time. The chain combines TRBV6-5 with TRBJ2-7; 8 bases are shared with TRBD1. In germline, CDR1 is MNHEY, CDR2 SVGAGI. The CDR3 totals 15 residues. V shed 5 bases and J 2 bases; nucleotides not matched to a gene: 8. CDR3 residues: CASSNPTGAPYEQYF. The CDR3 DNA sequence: TGTGCCAGCAGTAACCCGACAGGGGCCCCCTACGAGCAGTACTTC.

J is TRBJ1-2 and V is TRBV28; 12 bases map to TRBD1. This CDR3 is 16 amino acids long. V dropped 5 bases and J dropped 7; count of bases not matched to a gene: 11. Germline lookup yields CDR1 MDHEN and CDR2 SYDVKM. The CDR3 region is CASSNPGQGARIGYTF. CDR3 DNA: TGTGCCAGCAGTAACCCGGGACAGGGGGCGAGGATTGGCTACACCTTC.

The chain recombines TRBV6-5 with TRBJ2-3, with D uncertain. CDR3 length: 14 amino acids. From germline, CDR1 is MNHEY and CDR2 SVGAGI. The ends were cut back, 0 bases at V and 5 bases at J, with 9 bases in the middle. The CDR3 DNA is TGTGCCAGCAGTTACTCCATTTCGGGAGATACGCAGTATTTT. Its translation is CASSYSISGDTQYF.

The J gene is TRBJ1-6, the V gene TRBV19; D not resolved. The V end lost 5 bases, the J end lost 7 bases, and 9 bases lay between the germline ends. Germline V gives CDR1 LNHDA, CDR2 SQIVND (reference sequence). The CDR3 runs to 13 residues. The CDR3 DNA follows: TGTGCCAGTAGTGGAGGCAGGAATTCACCCCTCCACTTT. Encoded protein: CASSGGRNSPLHF. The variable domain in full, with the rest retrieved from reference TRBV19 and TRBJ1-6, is DGGITQSPKYLFRKEGQNVTLSCEQNLNHDAMYWYRQDPGQGLRLIYYSQIVNDFQKGDIAEGYSVSREKKESFPLTVTSAQKNPTAFYLCASSGGRNSPLHFGNGTRLTVT.

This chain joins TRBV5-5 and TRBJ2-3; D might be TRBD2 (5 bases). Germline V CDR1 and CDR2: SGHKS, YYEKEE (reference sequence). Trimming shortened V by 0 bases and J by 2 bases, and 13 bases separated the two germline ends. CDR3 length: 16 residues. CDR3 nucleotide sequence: TGTGCCAGCAGCTTGGAGGCAGGAGGAACCACAGATACGCAGTATTTT. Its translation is CASSLEAGGTTDTQYF.

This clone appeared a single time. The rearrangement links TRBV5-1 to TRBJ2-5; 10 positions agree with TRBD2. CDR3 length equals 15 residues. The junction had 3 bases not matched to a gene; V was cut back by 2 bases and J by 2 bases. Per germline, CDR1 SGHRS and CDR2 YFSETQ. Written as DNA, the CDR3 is TGCGCCAGCAGCTTAACTAGCGGGGTACAAGAGACCCAGTACTTC. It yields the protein CASSLTSGVQETQYF.

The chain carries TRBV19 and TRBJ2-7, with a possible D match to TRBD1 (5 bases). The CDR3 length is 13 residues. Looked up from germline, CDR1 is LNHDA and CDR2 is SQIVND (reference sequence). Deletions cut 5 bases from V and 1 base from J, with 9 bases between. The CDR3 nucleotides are TGTGCCAGTAGTTTCGACAGTTCCTACGAGCAGTACTTC. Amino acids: CASSFDSSYEQYF.

CDR3 in DNA: TGTGCCACAGGACAGAGCTCCTACGAGCAGTACTTC. Protein sequence: CATGQSSYEQYF. The J gene is TRBJ2-7, the V gene TRBV19; TRBD1 might be the D (6 bases). The CDR3 covers 12 residues. Germline V lookup: CDR1 LNHDA, CDR2 SQIVND (reference sequence). V was shortened by 10 bases and J by 0 bases, with 10 bases between the two germline ends.

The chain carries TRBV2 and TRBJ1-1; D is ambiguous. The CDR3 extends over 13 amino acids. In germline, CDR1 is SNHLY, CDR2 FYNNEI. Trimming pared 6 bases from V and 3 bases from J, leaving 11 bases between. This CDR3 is CASSGTRYTEAFF. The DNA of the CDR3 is TGTGCCAGCAGCGGCACTAGATACACTGAAGCTTTCTTT.